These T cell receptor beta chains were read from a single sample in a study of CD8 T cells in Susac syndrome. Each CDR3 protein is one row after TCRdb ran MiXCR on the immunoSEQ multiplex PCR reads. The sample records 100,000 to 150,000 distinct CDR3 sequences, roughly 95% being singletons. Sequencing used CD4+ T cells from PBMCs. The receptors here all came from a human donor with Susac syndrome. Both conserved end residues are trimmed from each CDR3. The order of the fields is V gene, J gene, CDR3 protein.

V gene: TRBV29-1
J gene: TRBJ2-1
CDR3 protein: SGVRASGTLGQF

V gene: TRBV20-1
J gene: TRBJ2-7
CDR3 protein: SAPRQGGYEQY

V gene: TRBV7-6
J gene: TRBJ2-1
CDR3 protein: ASSLGGIAGGIRYNEQF

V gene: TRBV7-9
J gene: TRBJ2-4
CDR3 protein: ASSLAGRSDIQY

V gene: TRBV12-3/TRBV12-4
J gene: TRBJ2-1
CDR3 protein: ASNPSGSSEQF

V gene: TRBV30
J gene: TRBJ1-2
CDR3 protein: ACRGQGLGYT

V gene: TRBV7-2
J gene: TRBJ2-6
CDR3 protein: ASSFPRTSGANVLT

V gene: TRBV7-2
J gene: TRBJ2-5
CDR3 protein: ASSLAGTERETQY

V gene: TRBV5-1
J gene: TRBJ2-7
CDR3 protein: ASSLVGTREQY

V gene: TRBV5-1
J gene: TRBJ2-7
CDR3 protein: ASSFTRGYEQY

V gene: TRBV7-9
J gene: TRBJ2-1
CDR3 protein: ASSSSLIPPEQF

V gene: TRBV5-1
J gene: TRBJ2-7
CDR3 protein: ASSLSSSYEQY

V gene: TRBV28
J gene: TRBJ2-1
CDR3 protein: ASSSPTTPLDEQF

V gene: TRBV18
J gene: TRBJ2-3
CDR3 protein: ASSPWDNTDTQY

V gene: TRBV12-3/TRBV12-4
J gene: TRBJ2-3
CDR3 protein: ASRLAGLATHTQY

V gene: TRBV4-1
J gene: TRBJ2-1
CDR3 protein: ASSQEERRVRDAEF

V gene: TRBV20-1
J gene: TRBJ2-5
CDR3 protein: SVSQETQY

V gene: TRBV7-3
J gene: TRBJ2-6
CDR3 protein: ASSSGQGGANVLT

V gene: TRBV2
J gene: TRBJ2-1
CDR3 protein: ASTEYYPNEQF

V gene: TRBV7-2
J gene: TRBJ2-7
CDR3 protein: ASSPRTSGAPYEQY

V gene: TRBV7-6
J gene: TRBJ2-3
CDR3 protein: ASSPISRGTDTQY

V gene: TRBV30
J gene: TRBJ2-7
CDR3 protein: AWSTASYEQY

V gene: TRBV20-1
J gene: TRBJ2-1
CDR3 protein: SARDKRSLYNEQF

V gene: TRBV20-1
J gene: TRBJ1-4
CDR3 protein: SAHLGGNEKLF

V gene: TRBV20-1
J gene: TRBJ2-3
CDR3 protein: SARDGKRTDTQY

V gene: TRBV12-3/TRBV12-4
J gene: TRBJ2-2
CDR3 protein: ASSFFKGRTGELF

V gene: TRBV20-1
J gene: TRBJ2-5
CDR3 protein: SARKGGETQY

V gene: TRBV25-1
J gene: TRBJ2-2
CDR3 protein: ASREGTGELF

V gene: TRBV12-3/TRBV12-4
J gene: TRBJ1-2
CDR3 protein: ASSTRVRAYGYT

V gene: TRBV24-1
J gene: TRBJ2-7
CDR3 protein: ATSDSKSSYEQY

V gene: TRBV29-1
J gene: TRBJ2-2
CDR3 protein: SVGTSFNTGELF

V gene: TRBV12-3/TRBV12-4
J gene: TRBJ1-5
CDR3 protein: ASSVQQGQPQH

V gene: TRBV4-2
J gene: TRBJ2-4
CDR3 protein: ASSQDRAGGSKNIQY

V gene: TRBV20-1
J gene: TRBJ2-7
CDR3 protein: SARVDKERFGYEQY

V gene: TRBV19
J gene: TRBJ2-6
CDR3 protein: ASSIGATRSGANVLT

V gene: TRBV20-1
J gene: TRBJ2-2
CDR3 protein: SARTTGELF

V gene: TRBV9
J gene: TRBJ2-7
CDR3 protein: ASSLGLAETYEQY

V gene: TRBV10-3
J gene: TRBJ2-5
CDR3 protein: AISESLAGRETQY

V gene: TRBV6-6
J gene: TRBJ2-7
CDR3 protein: ASSYSRIYEQY

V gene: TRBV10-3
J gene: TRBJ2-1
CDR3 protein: AISEGVKNNEQF

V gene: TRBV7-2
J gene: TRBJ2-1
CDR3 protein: ASSFREGENEQF

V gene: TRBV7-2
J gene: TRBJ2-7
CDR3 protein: ASSPGHEQY

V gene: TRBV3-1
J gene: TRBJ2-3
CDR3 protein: ASSQEGWGGTDTQY

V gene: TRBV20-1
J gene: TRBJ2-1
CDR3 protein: SAGGTPNEQF

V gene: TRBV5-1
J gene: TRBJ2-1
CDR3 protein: ASSSSSQAREQF

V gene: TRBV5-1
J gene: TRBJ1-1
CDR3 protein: ASSLNGMNTEAF

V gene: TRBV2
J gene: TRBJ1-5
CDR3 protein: ASSVGQFVPSNQPQH

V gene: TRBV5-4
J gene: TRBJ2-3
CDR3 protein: ASSPGRDVFTDTQY